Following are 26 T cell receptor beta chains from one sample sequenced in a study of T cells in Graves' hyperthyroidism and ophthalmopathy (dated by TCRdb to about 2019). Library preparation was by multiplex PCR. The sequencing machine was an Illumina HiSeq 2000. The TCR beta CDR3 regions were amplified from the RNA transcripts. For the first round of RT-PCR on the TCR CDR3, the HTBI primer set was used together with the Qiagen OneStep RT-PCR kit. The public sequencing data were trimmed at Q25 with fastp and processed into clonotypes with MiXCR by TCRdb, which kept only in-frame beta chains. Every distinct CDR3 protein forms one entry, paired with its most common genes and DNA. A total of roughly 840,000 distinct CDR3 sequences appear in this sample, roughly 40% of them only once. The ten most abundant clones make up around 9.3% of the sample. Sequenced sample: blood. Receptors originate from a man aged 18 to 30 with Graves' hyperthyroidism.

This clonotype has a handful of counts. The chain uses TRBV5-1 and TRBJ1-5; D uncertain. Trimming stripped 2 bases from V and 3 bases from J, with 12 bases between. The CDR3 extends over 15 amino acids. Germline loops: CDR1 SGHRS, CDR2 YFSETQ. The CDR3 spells CASSLSSGHNQPQHF. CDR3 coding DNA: TGCGCCAGCAGCTTAAGTTCGGGTCACAATCAGCCCCAGCATTTT.

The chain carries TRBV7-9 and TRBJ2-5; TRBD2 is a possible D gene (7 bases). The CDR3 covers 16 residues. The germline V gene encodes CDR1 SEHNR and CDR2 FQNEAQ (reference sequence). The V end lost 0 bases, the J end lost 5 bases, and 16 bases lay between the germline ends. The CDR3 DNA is TGTGCCAGCAGCTTAGCGGGGTGGGGGGGGCGTGAGACCCAGTACTTC. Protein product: CASSLAGWGGRETQYF.

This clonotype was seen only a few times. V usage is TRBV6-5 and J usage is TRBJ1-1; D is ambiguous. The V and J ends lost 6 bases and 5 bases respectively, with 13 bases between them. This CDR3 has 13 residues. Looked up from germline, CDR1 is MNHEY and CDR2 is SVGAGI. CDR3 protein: CASSRARRTEAFF. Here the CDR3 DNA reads TGTGCCAGCAGCCGCGCGCGGCGAACTGAAGCTTTCTTT.

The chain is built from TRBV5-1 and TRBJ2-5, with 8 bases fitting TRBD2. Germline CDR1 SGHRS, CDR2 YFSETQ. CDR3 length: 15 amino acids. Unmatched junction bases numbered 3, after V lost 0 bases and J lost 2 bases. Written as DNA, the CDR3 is TGCGCCAGCAGCTTGGCCAAGCGGGGGCAAGAGACCCAGTACTTC. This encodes CASSLAKRGQETQYF.

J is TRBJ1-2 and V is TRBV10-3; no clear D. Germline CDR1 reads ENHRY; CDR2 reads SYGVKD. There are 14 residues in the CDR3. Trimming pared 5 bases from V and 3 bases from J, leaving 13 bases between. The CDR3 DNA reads TGTGCCATCAGTTTCGGGGTGGAGGACTATGGCTACACCTTC. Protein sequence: CAISFGVEDYGYTF.

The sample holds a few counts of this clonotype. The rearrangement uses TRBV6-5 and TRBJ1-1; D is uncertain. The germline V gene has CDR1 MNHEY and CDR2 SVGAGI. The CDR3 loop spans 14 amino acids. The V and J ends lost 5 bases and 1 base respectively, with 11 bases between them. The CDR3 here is CASSPTRKNTEAFF. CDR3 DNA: TGTGCCAGCAGTCCTACTAGAAAGAACACTGAAGCTTTCTTT.

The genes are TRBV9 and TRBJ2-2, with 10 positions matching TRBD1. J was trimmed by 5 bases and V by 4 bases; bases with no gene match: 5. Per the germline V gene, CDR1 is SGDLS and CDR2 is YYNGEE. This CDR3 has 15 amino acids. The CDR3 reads CASSTRDRGTGELFF. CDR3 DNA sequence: TGTGCCAGCAGCACCCGGGACAGGGGAACCGGGGAGCTGTTTTTT.

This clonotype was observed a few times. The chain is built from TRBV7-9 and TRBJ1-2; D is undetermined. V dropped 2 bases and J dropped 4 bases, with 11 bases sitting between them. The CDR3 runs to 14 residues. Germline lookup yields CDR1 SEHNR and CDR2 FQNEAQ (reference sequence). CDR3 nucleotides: TGTGCCAGCAGCTTAAGTACAGTTGGCTATGGCTACACCTTC. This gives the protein CASSLSTVGYGYTF.

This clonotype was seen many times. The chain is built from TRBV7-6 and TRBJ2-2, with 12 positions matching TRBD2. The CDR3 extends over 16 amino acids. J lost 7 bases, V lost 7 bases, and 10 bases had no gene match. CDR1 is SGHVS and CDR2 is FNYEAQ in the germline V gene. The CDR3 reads CASNMGLAGTSGELFF. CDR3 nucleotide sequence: TGTGCCAGCAACATGGGACTAGCGGGTACTAGCGGGGAGCTGTTTTTT.

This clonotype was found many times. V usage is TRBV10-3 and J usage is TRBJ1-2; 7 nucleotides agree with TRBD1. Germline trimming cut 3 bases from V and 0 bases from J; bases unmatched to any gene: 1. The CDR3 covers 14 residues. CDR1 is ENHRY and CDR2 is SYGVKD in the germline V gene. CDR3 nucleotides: TGTGCCATCAGTGATGGGACAGCTAACTATGGCTACACCTTC. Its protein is CAISDGTANYGYTF.

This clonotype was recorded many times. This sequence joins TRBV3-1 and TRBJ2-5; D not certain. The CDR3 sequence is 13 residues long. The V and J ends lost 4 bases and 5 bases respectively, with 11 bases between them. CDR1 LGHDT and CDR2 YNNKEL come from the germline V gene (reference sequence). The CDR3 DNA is TGTGCCAGCAGCCCTCACCGGCGGGAGACCCAGTACTTC. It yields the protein CASSPHRRETQYF.

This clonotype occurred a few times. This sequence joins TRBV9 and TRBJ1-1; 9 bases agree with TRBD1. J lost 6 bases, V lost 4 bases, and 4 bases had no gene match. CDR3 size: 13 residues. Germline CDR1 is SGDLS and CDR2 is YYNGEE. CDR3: CASSRQGVPEAFF. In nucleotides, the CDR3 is TGTGCCAGCAGCCGACAGGGGGTCCCTGAAGCTTTCTTT.

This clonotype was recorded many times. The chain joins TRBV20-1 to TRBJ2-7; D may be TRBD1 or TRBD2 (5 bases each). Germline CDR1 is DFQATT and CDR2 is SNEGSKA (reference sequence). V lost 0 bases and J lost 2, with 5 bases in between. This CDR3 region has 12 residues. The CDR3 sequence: CSAREGAYEQYF. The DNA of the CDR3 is TGCAGTGCTAGAGAGGGGGCCTACGAGCAGTACTTC.

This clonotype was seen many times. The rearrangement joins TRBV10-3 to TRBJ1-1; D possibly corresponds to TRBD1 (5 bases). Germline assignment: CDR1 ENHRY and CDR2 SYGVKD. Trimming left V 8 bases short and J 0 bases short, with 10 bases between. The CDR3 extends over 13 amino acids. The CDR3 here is CAISGLLNTEAFF. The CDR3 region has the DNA TGTGCCATCTCGGGACTCCTGAACACTGAAGCTTTCTTT.

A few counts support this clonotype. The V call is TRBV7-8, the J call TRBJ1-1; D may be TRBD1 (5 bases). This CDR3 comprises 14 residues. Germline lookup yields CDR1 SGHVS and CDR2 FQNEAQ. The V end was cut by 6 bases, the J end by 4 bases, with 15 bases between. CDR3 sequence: CASSREGTGTEAFF. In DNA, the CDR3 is TGTGCCAGCAGTCGCGAAGGGACCGGCACTGAAGCTTTCTTT.

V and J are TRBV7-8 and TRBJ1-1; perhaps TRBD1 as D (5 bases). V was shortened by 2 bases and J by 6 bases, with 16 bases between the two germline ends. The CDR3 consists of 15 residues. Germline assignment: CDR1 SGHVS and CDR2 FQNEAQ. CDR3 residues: CASSLKMGGSPEAFF. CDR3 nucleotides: TGTGCCAGCAGCTTAAAGATGGGGGGGAGCCCTGAAGCTTTCTTT.

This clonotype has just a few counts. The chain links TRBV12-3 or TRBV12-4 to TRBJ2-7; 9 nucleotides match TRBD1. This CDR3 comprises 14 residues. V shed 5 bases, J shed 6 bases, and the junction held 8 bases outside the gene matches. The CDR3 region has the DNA TGTGCCAGCAGTCGGCCGGGACAGGGATCCGAGCAGTACTTC. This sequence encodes CASSRPGQGSEQYF.

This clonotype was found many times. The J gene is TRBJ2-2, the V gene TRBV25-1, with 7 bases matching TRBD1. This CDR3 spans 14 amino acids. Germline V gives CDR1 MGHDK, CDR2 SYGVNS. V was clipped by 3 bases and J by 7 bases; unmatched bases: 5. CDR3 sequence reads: CASSEPGTVGELFF. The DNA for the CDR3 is TGTGCCAGCAGTGAGCCCGGGACAGTCGGGGAGCTGTTTTTT.

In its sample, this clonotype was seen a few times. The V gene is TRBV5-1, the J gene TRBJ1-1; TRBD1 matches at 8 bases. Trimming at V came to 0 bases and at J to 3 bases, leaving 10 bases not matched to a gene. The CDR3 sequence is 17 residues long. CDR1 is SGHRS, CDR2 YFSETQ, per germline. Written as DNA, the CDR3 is TGCGCCAGCAGCTTGGTAGTGAGGACAGGGCATGACACTGAAGCTTTCTTT. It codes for CASSLVVRTGHDTEAFF.

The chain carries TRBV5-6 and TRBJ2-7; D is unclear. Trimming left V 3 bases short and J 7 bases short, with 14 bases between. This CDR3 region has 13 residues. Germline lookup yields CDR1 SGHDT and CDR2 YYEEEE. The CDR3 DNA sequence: TGTGCCAGCAGCTCCGCGAACACCGGGGAGCAGTACTTC. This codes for CASSSANTGEQYF.

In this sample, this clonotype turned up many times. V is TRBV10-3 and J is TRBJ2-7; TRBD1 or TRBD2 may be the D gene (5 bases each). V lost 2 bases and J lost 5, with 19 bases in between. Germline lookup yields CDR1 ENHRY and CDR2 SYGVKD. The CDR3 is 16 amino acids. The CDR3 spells CAISEGPKGAGDEQYF. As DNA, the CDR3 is TGTGCCATCAGTGAGGGTCCTAAAGGGGCCGGGGACGAGCAGTACTTC.

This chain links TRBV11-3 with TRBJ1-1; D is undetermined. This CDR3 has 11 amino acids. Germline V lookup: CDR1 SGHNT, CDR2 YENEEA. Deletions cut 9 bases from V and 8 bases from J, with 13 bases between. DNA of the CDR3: TGTGCCAGACGGACGAAACCAGAAGCTTTCTTT. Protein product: CARRTKPEAFF.

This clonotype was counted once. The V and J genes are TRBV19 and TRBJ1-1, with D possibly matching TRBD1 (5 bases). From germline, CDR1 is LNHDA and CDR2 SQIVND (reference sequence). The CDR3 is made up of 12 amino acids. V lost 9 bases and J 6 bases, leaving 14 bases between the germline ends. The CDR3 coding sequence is TGTGCCAGCTCCGGGGGGATAGCTGAAGCTTTCTTT. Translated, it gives CASSGGIAEAFF.

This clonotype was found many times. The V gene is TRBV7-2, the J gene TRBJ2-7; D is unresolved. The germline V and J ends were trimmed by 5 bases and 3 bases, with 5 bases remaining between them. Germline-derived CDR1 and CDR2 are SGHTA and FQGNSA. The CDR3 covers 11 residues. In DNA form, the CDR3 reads TGTGCCAGCAGCGCCCTCTACGAGCAGTACTTC. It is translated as CASSALYEQYF. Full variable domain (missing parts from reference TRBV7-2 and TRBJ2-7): GAGVSQSPSNKVTEKGKDVELRCDPISGHTALYWYRQSLGQGLEFLIYFQGNSAPDKSGLPSDRFSAERTGGSVSTLTIQRTQQEDSAVYLCASSALYEQYFGPGTRLTVT.

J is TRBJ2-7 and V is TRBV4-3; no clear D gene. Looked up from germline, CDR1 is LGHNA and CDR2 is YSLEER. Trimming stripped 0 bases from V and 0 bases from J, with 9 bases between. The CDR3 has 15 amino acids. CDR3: CASSQDLGFSYEQYF. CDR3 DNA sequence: TGCGCCAGCAGCCAAGATCTGGGTTTCTCCTACGAGCAGTACTTC.

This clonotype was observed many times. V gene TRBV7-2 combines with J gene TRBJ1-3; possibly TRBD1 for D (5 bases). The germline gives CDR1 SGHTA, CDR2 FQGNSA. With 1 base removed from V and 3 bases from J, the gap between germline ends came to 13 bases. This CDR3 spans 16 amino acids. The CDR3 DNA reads TGTGCCAGCAGCTTAGGCAGGGCCTCCCTTGGAAACACCATATATTTT. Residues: CASSLGRASLGNTIYF.